The text below deals with one TCR beta chain. Trimming took off 7 bases at V and 12 bases at J, with 29 bases between the two ends. Per the germline V gene, CDR1 is SEHNR and CDR2 is FQNEAQ (reference sequence). The CDR3 is made up of 16 amino acids. It was genomic DNA that served as the template for profiling TCR beta VDJ and CDR3. TCRdb fed the reads into MiXCR, producing one record per CDR3 protein. The table records hundreds of thousands of distinct CDR3 sequences, about two thirds of them present only once. The entry originates in a study of CD8+CD57+ T cells in acquired aplastic anemia. The clonotype was recovered from a human donor in good health, serving as a control. Sequenced material: sorted CD4+, CD8+, or CD8+CD57+ T cells (not recorded which) from PBMCs. The chain joins TRBV7-9 to TRBJ2-3; D tentatively reads TRBD1 or TRBD2 (5 bases each). Written as DNA, the CDR3 is TGTGCCAGCATCCCGGGACGGGGAAGTGCACCCCTCCACCAGTATTTT. This translates into CASIPGRGSAPLHQYF.